Shown below are 23 T cell receptor beta chains from a single sample sequenced in a study of blood T cell repertoires in COVID-19. Here immunoSEQ multiplex PCR was the method, and the copy in TCRdb shows in-frame clones only, minus some. The sample shows 250,000 to 300,000 clones, roughly 89% of them seen only once. Sequenced input: PBMCs or T cells enriched from blood (not recorded which). The receptor set was obtained from a woman between 40 and 50 years old who had recovered from COVID-19.

This clone has only a few counts. The chain recombines TRBV4-1 with TRBJ2-7; 11 bases are shared with TRBD1. V trimming: 4 bases; J trimming: 3 bases; junction bases outside the gene matches: 5. CDR1 is MGHRA, CDR2 YSYEKL, per germline. The CDR3 contains 15 residues. CDR3 amino acids: CASSRGQGAIYEQYF. CDR3 bases: TGCGCCAGCAGCCGAGGACAGGGGGCAATCTACGAGCAGTACTTC.

This chain links TRBV12-3 or TRBV12-4 with TRBJ1-2; the D gene is possibly TRBD1 (6 bases). This CDR3 comprises 13 residues. Trimming took off 3 bases at V and 6 bases at J, with 11 bases between the two ends. The CDR3 region is CASSFGDMDGYTF. Here the CDR3 DNA reads TGTGCCAGCAGTTTCGGGGACATGGATGGCTACACCTTC.

The CDR3 nucleotides are TGTGCCAGCAGTTTTGAGATGGACTATGGCTACACCTTC. Translated: CASSFEMDYGYTF. The rearrangement links TRBV12-3 or TRBV12-4 to TRBJ1-2; D not resolved. The CDR3 totals 13 residues. The V gene lost 3 bases and the J gene lost 3 bases, with 8 bases spanning the gap.

The rearrangement uses TRBV6-1 and TRBJ2-1, with a possible D match to TRBD1 (5 bases). V shed 0 bases and J shed 2 bases, with 17 bases lying between them. The CDR3 sequence is 18 residues long. The germline V gene has CDR1 MNHNS and CDR2 SASEGT. DNA of the CDR3: TGTGCCAGCAGTGAAGCGAGCTCGCGACAGCGTACCTACAATGAGCAGTTCTTC. This gives the protein CASSEASSRQRTYNEQFF.

Of note for this clone: The junction departs from the called germline gene at one end, perhaps through a read error. The V gene is TRBV9, the J gene TRBJ2-1; the match to TRBD1 covers 7 bases. Germline V CDR1 and CDR2: SGDLS, YYNGEE. The CDR3 runs to 14 residues. The CDR3 DNA is TGTGCCAGCAGCGTAGAGAGGGGGCCCAATAAGCAGTTCTTC. This codes for CASSVERGPNKQFF.

V gene TRBV30 combines with J gene TRBJ1-2, with TRBD1 as a possible D gene (6 bases). Germline assignment: CDR1 GTSNPN and CDR2 SVGIG (reference sequence). The CDR3 extends over 12 amino acids. V lost 4 bases and J 4 bases, leaving 10 bases between the germline ends. The CDR3 region has the DNA TGTGCCTGGAATGTGGGGGCCTATGGCTACACCTTC. Residues: CAWNVGAYGYTF.

The chain has TRBV5-6 and TRBJ2-1; perhaps TRBD2 as D (6 bases). V gave up 5 bases and J gave up 1 base, with 13 bases separating them. Germline V lookup: CDR1 SGHDT, CDR2 YYEEEE. There are 15 residues in the CDR3. The CDR3 DNA follows: TGTGCCAGCAGTCCCCCCGGGACTTCCTACAATGAGCAGTTCTTC. Protein product: CASSPPGTSYNEQFF.

The chain has TRBV7-2 and TRBJ1-2, with TRBD1 matching over 7 bases. Germline lookup yields CDR1 SGHTA and CDR2 FQGNSA. V shed 5 bases and J 4 bases; nucleotides not matched to a gene: 7. The CDR3 totals 14 residues. CDR3 nucleotide sequence: TGTGCCAGCAGCGGCCCCGACAGGGCCTATGGCTACACCTTC. Translated: CASSGPDRAYGYTF. The full variable domain, completed using reference TRBV7-2 and TRBJ1-2, is GAGVSQSPSNKVTEKGKDVELRCDPISGHTALYWYRQSLGQGLEFLIYFQGNSAPDKSGLPSDRFSAERTGGSVSTLTIQRTQQEDSAVYLCASSGPDRAYGYTFGSGTRLTVV.

As DNA, the CDR3 is TGTGCCAGCAGCCCAATGGGGGGGGGACACTATGGCTACACCTTC. Protein product: CASSPMGGGHYGYTF. This chain joins TRBV3-1 (or the pseudogene TRBV3-2) and TRBJ1-2; weak D call: TRBD1 (5 bases). V was clipped by 4 bases and J by 3 bases, with 15 bases between them. The CDR3 sequence is 15 residues long. The germline V gene encodes CDR1 LGHDT and CDR2 YNNKEL (reference sequence).

This chain joins TRBV6-5 and TRBJ2-3, with D possibly matching TRBD2 (5 bases). The CDR3 spans 15 residues. Trimming stripped 0 bases from V and 0 bases from J, with 7 bases between. Germline values: CDR1 MNHEY, CDR2 SVGAGI. CDR3: CASSYSSASTDTQYF. CDR3 DNA sequence: TGTGCCAGCAGTTACTCTAGCGCGAGCACAGATACGCAGTATTTT.

The V and J genes are TRBV5-4 and TRBJ1-1; weak D call: TRBD1 (6 bases). V was clipped by 1 base and J by 7 bases, with 17 bases between them. The CDR3 spans 15 residues. Germline V lookup: CDR1 SGHNT, CDR2 YYREEE (reference sequence). CDR3 nucleotides: TGTGCCAGCAGCTTGTCCCGGGGGGCAGAAGGTGAAGCTTTCTTT. As protein: CASSLSRGAEGEAFF.

The chain uses TRBV5-1 and TRBJ2-3, with 8 bases identical to TRBD1. The CDR3 length is 15 residues. Germline CDR1 reads SGHRS; CDR2 reads YFSETQ. Germline trimming cut 4 bases from V and 4 bases from J; bases unmatched to any gene: 8. The CDR3 sequence is CASSKTGVNADTQYF. CDR3 DNA sequence: TGCGCCAGCAGCAAGACAGGGGTGAACGCAGATACGCAGTATTTT.

This sequence joins TRBV19 and TRBJ2-3; 11 nucleotides match TRBD1. Per the germline V gene, CDR1 is LNHDA and CDR2 is SQIVND (reference sequence). Germline trimming cut 7 bases from V and 1 base from J; bases unmatched to any gene: 7. CDR3 length equals 16 residues. This CDR3 reads CASKGQGAIGTDTQYF. Written as DNA, the CDR3 is TGTGCCAGTAAAGGACAGGGGGCTATAGGCACAGATACGCAGTATTTT.

V gene TRBV2 combines with J gene TRBJ2-3; 7 positions match TRBD2. This CDR3 comprises 17 residues. V trimming: 6 bases; J trimming: 0 bases; junction bases outside the gene matches: 12. The germline gives CDR1 SNHLY, CDR2 FYNNEI. As DNA, the CDR3 is TGTGCCAGCAGCCGTGAGGAGCTAGCGGCTAGCACAGATACGCAGTATTTT. Translated, it gives CASSREELAASTDTQYF. Based on the CDR3 plus reference TRBV2 and TRBJ2-3, the full variable domain is EPEVTQTPSHQVTQMGQEVILRCVPISNHLYFYWYRQILGQKVEFLVSFYNNEISEKSEIFDDQFSVERPDGSNFTLKIRSTKLEDSAMYFCASSREELAASTDTQYFGPGTRLTVL.

The V call is TRBV7-3, the J call TRBJ2-1, with TRBD2 identical over 9 bases. From germline, CDR1 is SGHTA and CDR2 FQGTGA. The trim removed 5 bases at V and 7 bases at J, leaving 9 bases unmatched. The CDR3 runs 15 residues. Here the CDR3 DNA reads TGTGCCAGCAGCCCGGCCGGGACTAGCATGAATGAGCAGTTCTTC. Translation gives CASSPAGTSMNEQFF.

Written as DNA, the CDR3 is TGTGCCAGTAGTATTTATCCGTGGGCGCCCTCTGGAAACACCATATATTTT. Its translation: CASSIYPWAPSGNTIYF. The chain recombines TRBV19 with TRBJ1-3; D is unclear. CDR1 and CDR2 (germline): LNHDA, SQIVND (reference sequence). V was trimmed by 3 bases and J by 0 bases, leaving 15 bases between them. This CDR3 region has 17 residues.

The chain combines TRBV21-1 with TRBJ2-7; the table's D call TRBD1 went unverified against the DNA. TRBV21-1 is a recognized pseudogene. The CDR3 has 17 amino acids. CDR3 amino acids: CASSKGNRTGHPYEQYF. In DNA, the CDR3 is TGTGCCAGCAGCAAAGGAAACCGGACAGGACATCCGTACGAGCAGTACTTC.

J is TRBJ2-1 and V is TRBV10-3; TRBD2 matches 7 bases. This CDR3 is built from 18 residues. V lost 0 bases, J lost 5 bases, and 13 bases stayed unmatched. Germline CDR1 ENHRY, CDR2 SYGVKD. CDR3 sequence reads: CAISESSSYAGVDNEQFF. The CDR3 coding sequence is TGTGCCATCAGTGAGTCTAGCAGTTATGCGGGGGTGGACAATGAGCAGTTCTTC.

The V and J genes are TRBV28 and TRBJ1-1, with 7 bases matching TRBD1. The CDR3 is 13 amino acids. The trim removed 6 bases at V and 4 bases at J, leaving 5 bases unmatched. Germline V gene sequence: CDR1 MDHEN, CDR2 SYDVKM. CDR3 bases: TGTGCCAGCAGCCGTGCAGGGGGCACTGAAGCTTTCTTT. Its translation is CASSRAGGTEAFF. Based on the CDR3 plus reference TRBV28 and TRBJ1-1, the full variable domain is DVKVTQSSRYLVKRTGEKVFLECVQDMDHENMFWYRQDPGLGLRLIYFSYDVKMKEKGDIPEGYSVSREKKERFSLILESASTNQTSMYLCASSRAGGTEAFFGQGTRLTVV.

The rearrangement links TRBV14 to TRBJ1-5; possibly TRBD1 for D (6 bases). Germline loops: CDR1 SGHDN, CDR2 FVKESK. The CDR3 length is 18 residues. V was shortened by 0 bases and J by 4 bases, with 19 bases between the two germline ends. The CDR3 reads CASSQEQSSGQTNQPQHF. The CDR3 region has the DNA TGTGCCAGCAGCCAAGAACAGTCCTCCGGACAGACAAATCAGCCCCAGCATTTT.

To note about this clone: This specimen includes other DNA sequences encoding the same CDR3. The V gene is TRBV5-1, the J gene TRBJ1-2; 8 nucleotides agree with TRBD1. The CDR3 contains 14 residues. The germline V gene has CDR1 SGHRS and CDR2 YFSETQ. V gave up 4 bases and J gave up 2 bases; unmatched junction bases: 4. In DNA form, the CDR3 reads TGCGCCAGCAGCCCCCGACAGGGGAACTATGGCTACACCTTC. It translates to CASSPRQGNYGYTF.

The rearrangement joins TRBV20-1 to TRBJ2-1; a possible D gene is TRBD2 (5 bases). Germline lookup yields CDR1 DFQATT and CDR2 SNEGSKA (reference sequence). V dropped 3 bases and J dropped 0 bases, with 15 bases sitting between them. The CDR3 consists of 16 residues. This CDR3 reads CSASLRGRSSYNEQFF. Here the CDR3 DNA reads TGCAGTGCTAGTCTCCGGGGTCGCAGCTCCTACAATGAGCAGTTCTTC.

The chain combines TRBV4-1 with TRBJ1-1; TRBD1 matches 8 bases. V was clipped by 4 bases and J by 7 bases; unmatched bases: 11. CDR3 length: 15 residues. CDR1 MGHRA and CDR2 YSYEKL come from the germline V gene. CDR3 bases: TGCGCCAGCAGCCCTCCGGACAGGGCCCTCGTTGAAGCTTTCTTT. Amino acid sequence: CASSPPDRALVEAFF.